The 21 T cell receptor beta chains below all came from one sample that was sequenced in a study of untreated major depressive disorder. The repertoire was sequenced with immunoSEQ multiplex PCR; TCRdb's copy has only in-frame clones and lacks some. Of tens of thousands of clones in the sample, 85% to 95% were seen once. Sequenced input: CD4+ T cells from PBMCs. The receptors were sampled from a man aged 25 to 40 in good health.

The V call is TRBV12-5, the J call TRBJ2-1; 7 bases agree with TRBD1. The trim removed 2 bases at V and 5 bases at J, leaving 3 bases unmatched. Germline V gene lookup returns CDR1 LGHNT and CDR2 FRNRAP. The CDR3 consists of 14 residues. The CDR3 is CASGLIGTDNEQFF. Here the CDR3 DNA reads TGTGCTAGTGGTTTGATAGGGACAGACAATGAGCAGTTCTTC.

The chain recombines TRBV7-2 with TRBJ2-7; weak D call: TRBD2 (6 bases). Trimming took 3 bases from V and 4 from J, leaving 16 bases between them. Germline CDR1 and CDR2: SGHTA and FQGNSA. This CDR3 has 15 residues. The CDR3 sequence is CASSFGDAGRYEQYF. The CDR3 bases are TGTGCCAGCAGCTTCGGTGACGCAGGGAGGTACGAGCAGTACTTC.

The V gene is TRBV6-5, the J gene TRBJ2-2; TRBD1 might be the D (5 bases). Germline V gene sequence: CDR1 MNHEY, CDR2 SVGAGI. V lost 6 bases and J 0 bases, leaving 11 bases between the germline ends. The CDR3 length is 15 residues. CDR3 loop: CASSREDSNTGELFF. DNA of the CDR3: TGTGCCAGCAGCAGGGAAGACTCGAACACCGGGGAGCTGTTTTTT.

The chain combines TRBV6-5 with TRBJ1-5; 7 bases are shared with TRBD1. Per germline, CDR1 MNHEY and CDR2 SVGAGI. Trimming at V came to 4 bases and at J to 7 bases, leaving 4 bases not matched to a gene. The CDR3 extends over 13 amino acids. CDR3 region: CASSLQQGQPQHF. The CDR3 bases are TGTGCCAGCAGTTTACAACAGGGGCAGCCCCAGCATTTT.

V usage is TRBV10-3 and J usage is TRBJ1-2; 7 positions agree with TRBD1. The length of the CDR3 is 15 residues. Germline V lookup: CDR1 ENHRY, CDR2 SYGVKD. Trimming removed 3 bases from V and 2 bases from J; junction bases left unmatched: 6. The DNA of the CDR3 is TGTGCCATCAGTGATCCACGGACAGGAAACTATGGCTACACCTTC. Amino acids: CAISDPRTGNYGYTF.

The CDR3 DNA reads TGTGCCAGTACCGTAGCGGGAGCGGGTGGCTACGAGCAGTACTTC. Translating gives CASTVAGAGGYEQYF. The gene calls are TRBV19 and TRBJ2-7; 9 bases fit TRBD2. The J segment lost 3 bases and the V segment lost 7 bases, leaving 10 bases of the junction unmatched. The CDR3 is made up of 15 amino acids. Germline values: CDR1 LNHDA, CDR2 SQIVND (reference sequence). Drawing the rest from reference TRBV19 and TRBJ2-7, the complete variable domain is DGGITQSPKYLFRKEGQNVTLSCEQNLNHDAMYWYRQDPGQGLRLIYYSQIVNDFQKGDIAEGYSVSREKKESFPLTVTSAQKNPTAFYLCASTVAGAGGYEQYFGPGTRLTVT.

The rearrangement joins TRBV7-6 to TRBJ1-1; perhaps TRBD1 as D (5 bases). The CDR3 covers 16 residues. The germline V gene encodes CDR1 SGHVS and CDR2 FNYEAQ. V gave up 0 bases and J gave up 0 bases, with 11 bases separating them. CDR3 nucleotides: TGTGCCAGCAGCTTAGCCCAGGGTGGCATGAACACTGAAGCTTTCTTT. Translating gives CASSLAQGGMNTEAFF.

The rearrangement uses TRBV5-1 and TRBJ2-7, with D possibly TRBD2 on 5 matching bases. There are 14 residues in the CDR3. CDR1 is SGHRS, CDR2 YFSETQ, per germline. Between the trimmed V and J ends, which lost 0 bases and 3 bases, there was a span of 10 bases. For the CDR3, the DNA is TGCGCCAGCAGCTTGGGGGCGGGCAGCTACGAGCAGTACTTC. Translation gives CASSLGAGSYEQYF.

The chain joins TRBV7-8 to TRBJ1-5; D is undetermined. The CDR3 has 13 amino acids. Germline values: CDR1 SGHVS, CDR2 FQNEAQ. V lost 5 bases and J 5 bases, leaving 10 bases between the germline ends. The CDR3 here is CASSIGPHQPQHF. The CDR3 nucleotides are TGTGCCAGCAGCATAGGGCCTCATCAGCCCCAGCATTTT. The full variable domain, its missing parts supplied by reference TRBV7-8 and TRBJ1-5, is GAGVSQSPRYKVAKRGQDVALRCDPISGHVSLFWYQQALGQGPEFLTYFQNEAQLDKSGLPSDRFFAERPEGSVSTLKIQRTQQEDSAVYLCASSIGPHQPQHFGDGTRLSIL.

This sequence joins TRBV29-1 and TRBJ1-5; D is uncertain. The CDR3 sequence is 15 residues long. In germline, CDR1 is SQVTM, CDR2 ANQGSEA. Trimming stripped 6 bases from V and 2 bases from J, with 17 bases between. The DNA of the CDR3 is TGCAGCGTCGCTGACGGGATCATAGGCAATCAGCCCCAGCATTTT. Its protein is CSVADGIIGNQPQHF. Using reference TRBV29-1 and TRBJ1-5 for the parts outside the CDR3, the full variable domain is SAVISQKPSRDICQRGTSLTIQCQVDSQVTMMFWYRQQPGQSLTLIATANQGSEATYESGFVIDKFPISRPNLTFSTLTVSNMSPEDSSIYLCSVADGIIGNQPQHFGDGTRLSIL.

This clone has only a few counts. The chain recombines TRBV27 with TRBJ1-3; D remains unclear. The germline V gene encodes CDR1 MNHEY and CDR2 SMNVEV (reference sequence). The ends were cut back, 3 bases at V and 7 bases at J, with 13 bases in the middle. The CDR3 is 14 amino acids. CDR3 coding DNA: TGTGCCAGCAGTTTGTGGGGTGGGTCGAACACCATATATTTT. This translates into CASSLWGGSNTIYF.

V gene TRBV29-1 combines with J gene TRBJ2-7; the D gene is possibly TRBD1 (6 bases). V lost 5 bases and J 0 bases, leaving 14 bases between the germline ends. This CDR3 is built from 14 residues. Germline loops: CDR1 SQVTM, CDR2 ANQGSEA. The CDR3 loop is CSVMPDRNSYEQYF. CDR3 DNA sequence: TGCAGCGTTATGCCCGACAGGAACTCCTACGAGCAGTACTTC.

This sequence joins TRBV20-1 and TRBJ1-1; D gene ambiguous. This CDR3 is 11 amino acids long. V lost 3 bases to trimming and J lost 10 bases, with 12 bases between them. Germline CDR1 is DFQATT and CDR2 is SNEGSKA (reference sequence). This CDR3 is CSASRFLGAFF. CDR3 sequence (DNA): TGCAGTGCTAGTAGGTTCCTAGGAGCTTTCTTT.

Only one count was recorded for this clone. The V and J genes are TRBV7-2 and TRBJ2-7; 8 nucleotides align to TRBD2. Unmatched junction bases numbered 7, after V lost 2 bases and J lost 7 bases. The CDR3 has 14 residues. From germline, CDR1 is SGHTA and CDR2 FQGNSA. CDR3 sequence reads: CASSLSAGAQEQYF. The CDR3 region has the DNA TGTGCCAGCAGCTTATCAGCGGGAGCACAGGAGCAGTACTTC. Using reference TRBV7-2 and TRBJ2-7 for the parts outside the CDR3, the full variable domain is GAGVSQSPSNKVTEKGKDVELRCDPISGHTALYWYRQSLGQGLEFLIYFQGNSAPDKSGLPSDRFSAERTGGSVSTLTIQRTQQEDSAVYLCASSLSAGAQEQYFGPGTRLTVT.

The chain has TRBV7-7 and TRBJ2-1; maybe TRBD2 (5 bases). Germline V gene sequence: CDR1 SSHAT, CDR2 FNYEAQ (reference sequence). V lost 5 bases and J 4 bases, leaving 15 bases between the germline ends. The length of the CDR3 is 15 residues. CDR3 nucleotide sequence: TGTGCCAGCAGCCCGGACTGGAGGACTTACAATGAGCAGTTCTTC. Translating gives CASSPDWRTYNEQFF.

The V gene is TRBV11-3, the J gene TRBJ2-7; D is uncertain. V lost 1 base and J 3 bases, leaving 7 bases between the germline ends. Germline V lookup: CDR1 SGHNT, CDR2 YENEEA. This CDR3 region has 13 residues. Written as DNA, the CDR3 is TGTGCCAGCAGCTTAGGGCCTCTCTACGAGCAGTACTTC. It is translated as CASSLGPLYEQYF.

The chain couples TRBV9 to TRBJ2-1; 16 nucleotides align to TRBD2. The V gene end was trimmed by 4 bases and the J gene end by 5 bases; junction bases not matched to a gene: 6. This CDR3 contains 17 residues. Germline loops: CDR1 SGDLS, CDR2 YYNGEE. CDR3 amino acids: CASSRGGLAGGDNEQFF. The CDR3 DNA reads TGTGCCAGCAGCCGTGGGGGACTAGCGGGAGGGGACAATGAGCAGTTCTTC.

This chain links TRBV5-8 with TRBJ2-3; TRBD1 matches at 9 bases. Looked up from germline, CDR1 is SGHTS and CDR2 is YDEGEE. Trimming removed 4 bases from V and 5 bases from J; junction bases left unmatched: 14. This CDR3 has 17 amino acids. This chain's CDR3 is CASSPTTGTGYIDTQYF. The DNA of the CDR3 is TGTGCCAGCAGCCCGACAACCGGGACAGGGTATATAGATACGCAGTATTTT.

The CDR3 loop reads CASSHGRSANQPQHF. In DNA form, the CDR3 reads TGTGCCAGCAGCCACGGACGCTCGGCAAATCAGCCCCAGCATTTT. The J gene is TRBJ1-5, the V gene TRBV6-5; D is unclear. V shed 6 bases and J shed 4 bases, with 16 bases lying between them. The germline CDR1 and CDR2 sequences are MNHEY and SVGAGI. The CDR3 is made up of 15 amino acids.

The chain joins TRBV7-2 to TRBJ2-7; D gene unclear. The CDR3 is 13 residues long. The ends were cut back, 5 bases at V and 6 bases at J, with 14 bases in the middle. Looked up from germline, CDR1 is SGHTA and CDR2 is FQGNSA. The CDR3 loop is CASSPEIAAEQYF. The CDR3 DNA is TGTGCCAGCAGCCCAGAAATCGCGGCCGAGCAGTACTTC.

The CDR3 sequence is CASGPYEQYF. The CDR3 DNA is TGTGCCAGTGGCCCCTACGAGCAGTACTTC. The chain has TRBV6-1 and TRBJ2-7; D is uncertain. CDR3 length: 10 residues. In germline, CDR1 is MNHNS, CDR2 SASEGT. Deletions cut 9 bases from V and 2 bases from J, with 5 bases between.